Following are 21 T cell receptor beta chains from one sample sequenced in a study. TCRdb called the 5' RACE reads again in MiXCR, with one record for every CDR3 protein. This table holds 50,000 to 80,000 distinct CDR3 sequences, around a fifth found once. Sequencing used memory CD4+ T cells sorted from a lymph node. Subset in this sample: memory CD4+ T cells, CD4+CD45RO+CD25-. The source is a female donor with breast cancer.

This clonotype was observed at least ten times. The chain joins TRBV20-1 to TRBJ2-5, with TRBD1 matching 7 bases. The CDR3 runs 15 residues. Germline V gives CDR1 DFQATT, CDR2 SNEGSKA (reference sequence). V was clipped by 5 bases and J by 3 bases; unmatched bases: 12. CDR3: CSAFSRGQSKETQYF. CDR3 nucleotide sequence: TGCAGTGCTTTCTCCCGGGGACAGAGCAAAGAGACCCAGTACTTC.

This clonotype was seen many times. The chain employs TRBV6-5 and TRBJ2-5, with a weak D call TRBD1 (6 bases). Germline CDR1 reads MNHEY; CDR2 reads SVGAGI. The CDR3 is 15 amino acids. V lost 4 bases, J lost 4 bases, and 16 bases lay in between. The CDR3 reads CASSFRGGLGETQYF. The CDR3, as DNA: TGTGCCAGCAGTTTTAGAGGGGGATTGGGAGAGACCCAGTACTTC.

In DNA, the CDR3 is TGCGCCAGCAGCTTAACCCGGGACAGGGGTCGATCACCCCTCCACTTT. Translation: CASSLTRDRGRSPLHF. The V call is TRBV5-1, the J call TRBJ1-6, with 10 positions matching TRBD1. The CDR3 has 16 residues. Germline V gene lookup returns CDR1 SGHRS and CDR2 YFSETQ. J gave up 10 bases and V 2 bases, and 9 bases lay outside the gene matches. Based on the CDR3 plus reference TRBV5-1 and TRBJ1-6, the full variable domain is KAGVTQTPRYLIKTRGQQVTLSCSPISGHRSVSWYQQTPGQGLQFLFEYFSETQRNKGNFPGRFSGRQFSNSRSEMNVSTLELGDSALYLCASSLTRDRGRSPLHFGNGTRLTVT.

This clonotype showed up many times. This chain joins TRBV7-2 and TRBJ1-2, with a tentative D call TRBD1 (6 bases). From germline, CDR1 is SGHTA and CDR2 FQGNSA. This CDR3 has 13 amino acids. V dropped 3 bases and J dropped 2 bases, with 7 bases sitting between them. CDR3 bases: TGTGCCAGCAGCTTGCAGGGGAACTATGGCTACACCTTC. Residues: CASSLQGNYGYTF.

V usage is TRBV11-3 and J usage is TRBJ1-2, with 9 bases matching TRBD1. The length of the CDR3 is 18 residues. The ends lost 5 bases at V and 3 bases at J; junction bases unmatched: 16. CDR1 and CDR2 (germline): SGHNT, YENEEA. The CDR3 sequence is CASSVGDRVKMGYYGYTF. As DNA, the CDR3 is TGTGCCAGCAGCGTAGGGGACAGGGTGAAGATGGGGTACTATGGCTACACCTTC.

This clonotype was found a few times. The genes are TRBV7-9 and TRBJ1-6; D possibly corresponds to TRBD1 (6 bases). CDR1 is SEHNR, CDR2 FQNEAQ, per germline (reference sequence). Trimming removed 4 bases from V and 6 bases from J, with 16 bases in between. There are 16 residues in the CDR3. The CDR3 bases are TGTGCCAGCAGCTCGAGGGGGAAGGGTGGTAATTCACCCCTCCACTTT. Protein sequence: CASSSRGKGGNSPLHF.

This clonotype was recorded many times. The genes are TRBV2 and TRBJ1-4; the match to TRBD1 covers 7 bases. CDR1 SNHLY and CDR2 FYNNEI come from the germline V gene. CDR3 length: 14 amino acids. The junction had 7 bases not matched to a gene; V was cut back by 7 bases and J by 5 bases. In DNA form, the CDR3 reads TGTGCCAGCATTCCCGGGACAGCAAATGAAAAACTGTTTTTT. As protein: CASIPGTANEKLFF. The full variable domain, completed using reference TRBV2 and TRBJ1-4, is EPEVTQTPSHQVTQMGQEVILRCVPISNHLYFYWYRQILGQKVEFLVSFYNNEISEKSEIFDDQFSVERPDGSNFTLKIRSTKLEDSAMYFCASIPGTANEKLFFGSGTQLSVL.

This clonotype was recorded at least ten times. The CDR3 region has the DNA TGCAGTGCTAGGGGCGGGGAAACTAATGAAAAACTGTTTTTT. Residues: CSARGGETNEKLFF. The chain is built from TRBV20-1 and TRBJ1-4; D gene uncertain. This CDR3 is 14 amino acids long. The ends were cut back, 3 bases at V and 1 base at J, with 9 bases in the middle. The germline V gene encodes CDR1 DFQATT and CDR2 SNEGSKA (reference sequence).

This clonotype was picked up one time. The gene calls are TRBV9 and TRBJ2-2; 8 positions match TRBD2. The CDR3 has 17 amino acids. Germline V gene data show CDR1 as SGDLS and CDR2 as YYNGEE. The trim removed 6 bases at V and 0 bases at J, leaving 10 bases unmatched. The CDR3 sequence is CASTPIGSGANTGELFF. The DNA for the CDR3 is TGTGCCAGCACCCCCATCGGTAGCGGGGCGAACACCGGGGAGCTGTTTTTT.

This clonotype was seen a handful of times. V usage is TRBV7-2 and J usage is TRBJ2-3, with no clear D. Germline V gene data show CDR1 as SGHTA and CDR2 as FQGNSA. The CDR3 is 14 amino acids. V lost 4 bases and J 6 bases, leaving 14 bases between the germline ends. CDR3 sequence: CASSSAPTRDTQYF. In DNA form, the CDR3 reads TGTGCCAGCAGCTCTGCGCCGACTCGGGATACGCAGTATTTT.

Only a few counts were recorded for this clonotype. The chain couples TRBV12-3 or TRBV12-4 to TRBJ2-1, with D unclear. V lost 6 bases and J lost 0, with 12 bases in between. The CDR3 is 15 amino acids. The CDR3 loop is CASRLLQGSYNEQFF. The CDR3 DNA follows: TGTGCCAGCAGACTTCTCCAAGGCTCCTACAATGAGCAGTTCTTC.

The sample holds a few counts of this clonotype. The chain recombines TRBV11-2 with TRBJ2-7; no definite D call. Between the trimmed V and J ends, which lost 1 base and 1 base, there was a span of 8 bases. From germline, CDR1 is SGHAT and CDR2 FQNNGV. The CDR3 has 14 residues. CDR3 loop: CASSLAGQSYEQYF. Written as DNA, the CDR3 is TGTGCCAGCAGCTTAGCTGGCCAATCCTACGAGCAGTACTTC.

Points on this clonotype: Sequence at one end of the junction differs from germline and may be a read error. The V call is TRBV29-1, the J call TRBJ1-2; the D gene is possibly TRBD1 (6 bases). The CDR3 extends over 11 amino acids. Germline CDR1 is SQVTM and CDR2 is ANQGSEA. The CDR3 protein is CSGEGGNGYTF. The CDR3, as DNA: TGCAGCGGTGAAGGGGGGAATGGCTACACCTTC.

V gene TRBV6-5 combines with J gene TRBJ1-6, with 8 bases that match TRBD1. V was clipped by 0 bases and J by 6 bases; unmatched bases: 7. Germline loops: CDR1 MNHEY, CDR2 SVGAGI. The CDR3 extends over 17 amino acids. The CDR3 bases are TGTGCCAGCAGTTACTCGAGATACGGACAGGGTAATTCACCCCTCCACTTT. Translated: CASSYSRYGQGNSPLHF.

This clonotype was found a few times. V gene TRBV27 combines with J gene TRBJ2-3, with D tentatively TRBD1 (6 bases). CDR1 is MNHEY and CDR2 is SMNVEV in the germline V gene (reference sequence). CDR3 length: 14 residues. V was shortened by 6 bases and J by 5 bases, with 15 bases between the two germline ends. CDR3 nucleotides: TGTGCCAGCAGAAAAGGGGGAACTAAAGATACGCAGTATTTT. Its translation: CASRKGGTKDTQYF.

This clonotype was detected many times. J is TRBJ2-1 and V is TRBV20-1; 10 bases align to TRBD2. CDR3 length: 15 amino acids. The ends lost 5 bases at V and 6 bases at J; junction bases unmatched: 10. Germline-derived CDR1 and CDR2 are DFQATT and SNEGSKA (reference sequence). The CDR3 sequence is CSAPGPSGSFNEQFF. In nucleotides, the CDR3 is TGCAGTGCTCCCGGACCTAGCGGGAGTTTCAATGAGCAGTTCTTC.

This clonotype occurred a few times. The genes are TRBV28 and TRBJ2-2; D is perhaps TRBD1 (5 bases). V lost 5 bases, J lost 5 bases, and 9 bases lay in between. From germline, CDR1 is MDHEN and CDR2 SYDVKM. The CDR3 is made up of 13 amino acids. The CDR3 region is CASSRQTTGELFF. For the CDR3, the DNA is TGTGCCAGCAGTCGACAGACGACCGGGGAGCTGTTTTTT.

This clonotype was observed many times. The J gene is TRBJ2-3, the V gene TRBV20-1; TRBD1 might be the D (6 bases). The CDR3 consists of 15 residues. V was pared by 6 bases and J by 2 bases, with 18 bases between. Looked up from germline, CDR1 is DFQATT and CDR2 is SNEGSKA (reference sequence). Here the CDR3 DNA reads TGCAGTGCAACTGGCAGGGGTGTCTCCACAGATACGCAGTATTTT. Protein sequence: CSATGRGVSTDTQYF.

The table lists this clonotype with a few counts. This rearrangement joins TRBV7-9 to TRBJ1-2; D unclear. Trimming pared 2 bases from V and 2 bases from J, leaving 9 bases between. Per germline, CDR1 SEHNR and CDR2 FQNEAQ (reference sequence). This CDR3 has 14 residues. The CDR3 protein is CASSLSPGNYGYTF. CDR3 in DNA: TGTGCCAGCAGCTTATCACCGGGGAACTATGGCTACACCTTC.

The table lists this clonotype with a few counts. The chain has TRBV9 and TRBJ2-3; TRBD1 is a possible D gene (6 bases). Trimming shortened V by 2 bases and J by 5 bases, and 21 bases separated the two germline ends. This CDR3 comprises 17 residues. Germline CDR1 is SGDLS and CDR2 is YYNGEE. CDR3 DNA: TGTGCCAGCAGCGTCCAACCGGGACAAAGGCCAGGAGATACGCAGTATTTT. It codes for CASSVQPGQRPGDTQYF.

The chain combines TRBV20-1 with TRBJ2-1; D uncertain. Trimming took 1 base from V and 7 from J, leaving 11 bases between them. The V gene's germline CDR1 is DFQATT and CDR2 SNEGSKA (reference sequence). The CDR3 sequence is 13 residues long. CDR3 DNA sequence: TGCAGTGCTAGAGGGACCAAGGTAAATGAGCAGTTCTTC. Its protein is CSARGTKVNEQFF.